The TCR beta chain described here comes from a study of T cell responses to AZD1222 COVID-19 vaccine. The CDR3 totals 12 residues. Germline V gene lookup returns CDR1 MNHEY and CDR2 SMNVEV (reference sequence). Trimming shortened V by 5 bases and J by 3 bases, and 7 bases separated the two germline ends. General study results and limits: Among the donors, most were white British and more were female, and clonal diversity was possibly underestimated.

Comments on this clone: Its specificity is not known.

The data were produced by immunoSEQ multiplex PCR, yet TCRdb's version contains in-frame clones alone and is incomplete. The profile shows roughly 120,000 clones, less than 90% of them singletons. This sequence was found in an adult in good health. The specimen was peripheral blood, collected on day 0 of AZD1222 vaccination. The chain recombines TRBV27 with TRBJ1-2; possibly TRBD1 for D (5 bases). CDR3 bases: TGTGCCAGCAGTATGGGGCACTATGGCTACACCTTC. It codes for CASSMGHYGYTF.